This T cell receptor (beta chain) was sequenced during a study of blood T cells in healthy people across ages. Study background: The template switching approach captured approximately one barcoded beta molecule for every two T cells.

Alongside a J-beta primer mix, a sample-barcoded 5' primer served in a second PCR lasting 7 to 11 cycles. TCRdb redid the calling of the 5' RACE reads with MiXCR, one entry per CDR3 protein. The repertoire holds 1.4 million to 1.5 million distinct CDR3 sequences, 42% seen once, with roughly 7.9% in the top ten. Study results and limitations: Investigators treated diversity estimates from one million T cells as underestimates. Higher diversity, along with more naive CD4+ cells, distinguished long-lived donors from aged donors.

Regarding this clonotype: Its antigen is still unknown.

The origin of this receptor is a woman aged 18-30 years in good health. Sequenced sample: blood.

The CDR3 sequence is CSANLQGFAYEQYF. CDR3 bases: TGCAGTGCTAACCTTCAGGGGTTTGCCTACGAGCAGTACTTC. The J gene is TRBJ2-7, the V gene TRBV20-1; TRBD1 might be the D (6 bases). This CDR3 comprises 14 residues. The germline V gene encodes CDR1 DFQATT and CDR2 SNEGSKA (reference sequence). Trimming removed 4 bases from V and 2 bases from J, with 15 bases in between.